These 25 T cell receptor beta chains originate from one sample sequenced in a study of patients and donors after allogeneic stem cell transplantation. TCRdb redid the calling of the RT-PCR reads with MiXCR, one entry per CDR3 protein. The sample consists of 40,000 to 45,000 distinct CDR3 sequences, about 31% of them appearing once. Sequenced: blood, either unsorted or a sorted T cell fraction (not recorded which). The origin of the receptors is a human donor who was either an allogeneic HSCT recipient or a stem cell or donor lymphocyte infusion donor (not recorded which). It is not recorded whose cells these are; they may come from a transplant donor.

This clonotype was found a few times. The chain combines TRBV12-3 or TRBV12-4 with TRBJ1-5, with D perhaps TRBD1 (5 bases). This CDR3 is built from 14 residues. Trimming removed 3 bases at V and 4 bases at J, with 10 bases between. The CDR3 region has the DNA TGTGCCAGCAGTTTTGGGGCCAAAAATCAGCCCCAGCATTTT. The encoded protein is CASSFGAKNQPQHF.

This clonotype was detected only a few times. The rearrangement uses TRBV20-1 and TRBJ2-4; D is ambiguous. This CDR3 comprises 13 residues. CDR1 and CDR2 from the germline V gene are DFQATT and SNEGSKA (reference sequence). The V gene lost 6 bases and the J gene lost 5 bases, with 14 bases spanning the gap. For the CDR3, the DNA is TGCAGTGCCCAGACGCTCCGAGAAAACATTCAGTACTTC. The encoded protein is CSAQTLRENIQYF.

The rearrangement joins TRBV10-3 to TRBJ1-5; D not resolved. V was clipped by 7 bases and J by 3 bases, with 10 bases between them. This CDR3 spans 13 amino acids. Germline V lookup: CDR1 ENHRY, CDR2 SYGVKD. The CDR3 is CAIKDGNNQPQHF. The CDR3 DNA reads as TGTGCCATCAAAGACGGGAACAATCAGCCCCAGCATTTT.

This chain joins TRBV10-3 and TRBJ2-7; 10 nucleotides line up with TRBD2. The V and J ends lost 6 bases and 6 bases, in that order; junction bases with no gene match: 5. The V gene's germline CDR1 is ENHRY and CDR2 SYGVKD. This CDR3 region has 13 residues. CDR3 sequence (DNA): TGTGCCATCAGAGGGACTAGCGTCCCCGAGCAGTACTTC. Its protein product is CAIRGTSVPEQYF.

This clonotype was counted ten times or more. The V call is TRBV7-9, the J call TRBJ1-5; the match to TRBD1 covers 7 bases. The CDR3 runs 14 residues. Germline trimming cut 5 bases from V and 5 bases from J; bases unmatched to any gene: 6. The germline V gene has CDR1 SEHNR and CDR2 FQNEAQ (reference sequence). CDR3 protein: CASSQGGSHQPQHF. CDR3 DNA sequence: TGTGCCAGCAGCCAGGGGGGGTCACATCAGCCCCAGCATTTT.

This clonotype has only a few counts. The V gene is TRBV9, the J gene TRBJ2-1; perhaps D is TRBD1 or TRBD2 (5 bases each). The germline gives CDR1 SGDLS, CDR2 YYNGEE. V gave up 3 bases and J gave up 6 bases, with 10 bases separating them. CDR3 length: 13 residues. In DNA form, the CDR3 reads TGTGCCAGCAGCGCGGGACCACTCAATGAGCAGTTCTTC. Residues: CASSAGPLNEQFF.

This clonotype has a handful of counts. This chain's CDR3 is CSVMTGWRTGELFF. In nucleotides, the CDR3 is TGCAGCGTTATGACGGGTTGGAGAACCGGGGAGCTGTTTTTT. This chain joins TRBV29-1 and TRBJ2-2; D gene ambiguous. Trimming removed 5 bases from V and 5 bases from J, with 15 bases in between. Germline V gene data show CDR1 as SQVTM and CDR2 as ANQGSEA. The CDR3 has 14 residues.

This clonotype was seen a handful of times. V gene TRBV21-1 combines with J gene TRBJ2-7. TRBV21-1 is a documented pseudogene. The CDR3 is 10 residues long. The CDR3: CASSRYEQYF. The CDR3 nucleotides read TGTGCCAGCAGCAGATACGAGCAGTACTTC.

This clonotype was seen repeatedly, ten times or more. This chain uses TRBV4-1 with TRBJ1-3, with unresolved D. The ends were cut back, 7 bases at V and 0 bases at J, with 16 bases in the middle. There are 16 residues in the CDR3. Germline V gives CDR1 MGHRA, CDR2 YSYEKL. Here the CDR3 DNA reads TGCGCCAGCACCGCAGGCCAAGGGAACTCTGGAAACACCATATATTTT. Its protein is CASTAGQGNSGNTIYF.

The CDR3 region is CASSARRSGSLEQYF. CDR3 bases: TGTGCCAGCAGCGCCCGAAGGAGCGGGAGTCTCGAGCAGTACTTC. This chain joins TRBV3-1 and TRBJ2-7; 8 bases agree with TRBD2. CDR1 and CDR2 (germline): LGHDT, YNNKEL (reference sequence). V lost 5 bases to trimming and J lost 6 bases; unmatched junction nucleotides: 12. This CDR3 has 15 amino acids.

The V and J genes are TRBV9 and TRBJ2-7; tentative D call: TRBD1 (5 bases). The CDR3 extends over 16 amino acids. CDR1 and CDR2 (germline): SGDLS, YYNGEE. Trimming removed 0 bases from V and 1 base from J, with 14 bases in between. This CDR3 is CASSVEIGATSYEQYF. The CDR3 nucleotides read TGTGCCAGCAGCGTAGAGATAGGGGCGACATCCTACGAGCAGTACTTC.

This clonotype was found many times. The chain uses TRBV5-4 and TRBJ1-1; TRBD1 might be the D (6 bases). V gave up 4 bases and J gave up 0 bases, with 13 bases separating them. Germline V gene data show CDR1 as SGHNT and CDR2 as YYREEE (reference sequence). The CDR3 loop spans 15 amino acids. CDR3: CASSGGGQLNTEAFF. The CDR3 bases are TGTGCCAGCAGCGGGGGGGGGCAGTTGAACACTGAAGCTTTCTTT.

The chain carries TRBV21-1 and TRBJ1-1. TRBV21-1 is shown as a pseudogene. This CDR3 spans 14 amino acids. The chain's CDR3 is CASSIVGADTEAFF. CDR3 coding DNA: TGTGCCAGCAGCATAGTGGGTGCGGACACTGAAGCTTTCTTT.

The rearrangement links TRBV5-1 to TRBJ2-5, with D possibly matching TRBD2 (5 bases). Trimming removed 4 bases from V and 2 bases from J, with 12 bases in between. Germline CDR1 reads SGHRS; CDR2 reads YFSETQ. The length of the CDR3 is 14 residues. The CDR3 reads CASSGSEWQETQYF. The DNA of the CDR3 is TGCGCCAGCAGCGGGAGTGAGTGGCAAGAGACCCAGTACTTC.

V usage is TRBV7-9 and J usage is TRBJ1-1; no reliable D call. The germline V gene has CDR1 SEHNR and CDR2 FQNEAQ (reference sequence). There are 14 residues in the CDR3. Trimming left V 1 base short and J 0 bases short, with 6 bases between. CDR3 sequence reads: CASSLEWMNTEAFF. Here the CDR3 DNA reads TGTGCCAGCAGCTTAGAATGGATGAACACTGAAGCTTTCTTT.

The chain combines TRBV20-1 with TRBJ1-1; D ambiguous. V was clipped by 6 bases and J by 1 base, with 18 bases between them. The CDR3 has 15 residues. Germline CDR1 reads DFQATT; CDR2 reads SNEGSKA (reference sequence). The CDR3 coding sequence is TGCAGTGCCATCAGGCGCCCCAAGGGGAACACTGAAGCTTTCTTT. It is translated as CSAIRRPKGNTEAFF.

The chain has TRBV2 and TRBJ2-7; perhaps TRBD1 as D (5 bases). This CDR3 contains 13 residues. Germline V gene data show CDR1 as SNHLY and CDR2 as FYNNEI. Trimming took off 6 bases at V and 7 bases at J, with 16 bases between the two ends. CDR3 sequence reads: CASRPTTAREQYF. CDR3 DNA: TGTGCCAGCAGACCAACGACAGCCAGGGAGCAGTACTTC.

The V call is TRBV12-3 or TRBV12-4, the J call TRBJ2-5; D gene ambiguous. The CDR3 runs to 16 residues. Trimming removed 0 bases at V and 4 bases at J, with 15 bases between. CDR3 nucleotide sequence: TGTGCCAGCAGTTTAGCGGTTGGTTTACCGGTAGAGACCCAGTACTTC. It specifies CASSLAVGLPVETQYF.

The rearrangement uses TRBV7-2 and TRBJ2-1, with D tentatively TRBD1 (6 bases). CDR1 and CDR2 from the germline V gene are SGHTA and FQGNSA. CDR3 length: 15 residues. The germline V and J ends were trimmed by 2 bases and 4 bases, with 12 bases remaining between them. CDR3 DNA sequence: TGTGCCAGCAGCTTATTTGGGACAAATTACAATGAGCAGTTCTTC. Translation: CASSLFGTNYNEQFF. The full variable domain, with the rest looked up from reference TRBV7-2 and TRBJ2-1, is GAGVSQSPSNKVTEKGKDVELRCDPISGHTALYWYRQSLGQGLEFLIYFQGNSAPDKSGLPSDRFSAERTGGSVSTLTIQRTQQEDSAVYLCASSLFGTNYNEQFFGPGTRLTVL.

Only a few counts were recorded for this clonotype. This chain joins TRBV20-1 and TRBJ1-4, with a weak D call TRBD1 (5 bases). Germline assignment: CDR1 DFQATT and CDR2 SNEGSKA (reference sequence). The V end lost 1 base, the J end lost 0 bases, and 15 bases lay between the germline ends. This CDR3 is built from 17 residues. Written as DNA, the CDR3 is TGCAGTGCTAGAGTCGTCAGGGCTATCACAACTAATGAAAAACTGTTTTTT. Encoded protein: CSARVVRAITTNEKLFF.

The genes are TRBV20-1 and TRBJ2-3, with TRBD1 matching 8 bases. Unmatched junction bases numbered 10, after V lost 0 bases and J lost 2 bases. The germline V gene has CDR1 DFQATT and CDR2 SNEGSKA (reference sequence). CDR3 size: 17 residues. The CDR3: CSARDSVRTGYTDTQYF. For the CDR3, the DNA is TGCAGTGCTAGAGATTCCGTCAGGACAGGGTACACAGATACGCAGTATTTT.

This clonotype was seen only a few times. The chain recombines TRBV7-6 with TRBJ1-6; tentatively, D is TRBD1 (5 bases). CDR3 length: 14 residues. Germline CDR1 is SGHVS and CDR2 is FNYEAQ. V lost 3 bases, J lost 8 bases, and 11 bases lay in between. As DNA, the CDR3 is TGTGCCAGCAGCTTTTCAGGGTCGGATTCACCCCTCCACTTT. Translating it yields CASSFSGSDSPLHF.

This chain connects TRBV24-1 to TRBJ1-4; 7 nucleotides line up with TRBD1. With V trimmed by 4 bases and J by 2 bases, 6 bases remained unmatched. Germline-derived CDR1 and CDR2 are KGHDR and SFDVKD. There are 16 residues in the CDR3. The CDR3 DNA follows: TGTGCCACCAGTGACAAAAAACAGGGGACTAATGAAAAACTGTTTTTT. Protein sequence: CATSDKKQGTNEKLFF.

V gene TRBV14 combines with J gene TRBJ2-2; D uncertain. V was pared by 1 base and J by 6 bases, with 6 bases between. Per germline, CDR1 SGHDN and CDR2 FVKESK. CDR3 size: 13 residues. CDR3 coding DNA: TGTGCCAGCAGCCAAGTACCGTCCGGGGAGCTGTTTTTT. Translation: CASSQVPSGELFF.

The chain employs TRBV20-1 and TRBJ2-3, with 11 bases aligning to TRBD2. Unmatched junction bases numbered 8, after V lost 5 bases and J lost 4 bases. The germline gives CDR1 DFQATT, CDR2 SNEGSKA (reference sequence). CDR3 length equals 15 residues. CDR3 loop: CSAPSWGLAADTQYF. In nucleotides, the CDR3 is TGCAGTGCTCCCTCTTGGGGACTAGCGGCAGATACGCAGTATTTT.